This T cell receptor beta chain was captured in a study of blood T cell repertoires in COVID-19. Whole-study context: The origin of the acute and convalescent COVID-19 samples was the United States, Italy and Spain.

Sequenced by immunoSEQ multiplex PCR; TCRdb stores in-frame clones only, minus some. The sample consists of about 140,000 clones, approximately 78% of them appearing once. The V end was cut by 4 bases, the J end by 0 bases, with 23 bases between. The germline V gene encodes CDR1 SGHKS and CDR2 YYEKEE (reference sequence). The CDR3 totals 19 residues. The rearrangement links TRBV5-5 to TRBJ1-3, with D possibly matching TRBD1 (6 bases). This receptor was taken from a woman of 80 years or more with acute or convalescent COVID-19. The sequencing sample was made of peripheral blood. Here the CDR3 DNA reads TGTGCCAGCAGCCCTGAATACCCACGGACAGCGCACTCTGGAAACACCATATATTTT. It yields the protein CASSPEYPRTAHSGNTIYF.